This paragraph reports one TCR beta chain. Its cognate antigen is unknown. Profiling relied on immunoSEQ multiplex PCR, and the TCRdb table lists in-frame clones only, not all of them. The sample includes around 70,000 clones, 85% to 95% of them seen just once. The source of the sample is a study of human thymus T cells. Study-level findings and limits: Apparent bias marked the V and J gene usage of thymic and blood repertoires. Related work showed strongly overlapping thymic repertoires across unrelated individuals.

Trimming pared 3 bases from V and 1 base from J, leaving 17 bases between. Germline V gives CDR1 LNHDA, CDR2 SQIVND (reference sequence). This CDR3 spans 17 amino acids. Thymic material originated from resections removed in the course of corrective heart surgery. Healthy Finnish infants undergoing corrective surgery for congenital heart defects were the donors. The material sequenced was thymus tissue. This chain uses TRBV19 with TRBJ2-3; tentative D call: TRBD2 (6 bases). The TCR comes from a girl under three years old with a congenital heart defect but otherwise immunologically healthy. CDR3 nucleotides: TGTGCCAGTAGTATTAGGATTAGCGGAAAGTGCACAGATACGCAGTATTTT. Its translation: CASSIRISGKCTDTQYF.